A single sample gave rise to the 15 T cell receptor beta chains below, sequenced in a study of cytomegalovirus exposure and HLA in healthy donors. The PCR ran on 60 Vbeta and 13 Jbeta primers. The method was immunoSEQ multiplex PCR; TCRdb's version includes in-frame clones alone and lacks a portion of them. This repertoire shows fewer than 250,000 clones, over 65% found once; its top ten account for about a sixth. Sequencing used PBMCs. These receptors all come from a man aged 35-49 years in good health and CMV-seronegative.

This clone was recorded only once. The chain joins TRBV28 to TRBJ2-6; 8 nucleotides agree with TRBD1. The CDR3 contains 15 residues. The germline gives CDR1 MDHEN, CDR2 SYDVKM. Trimming took 5 bases from V and 2 from J; bases not matched to a gene: 2. The CDR3 sequence: CASSLRGPGANVLTF. The CDR3 nucleotides are TGTGCCAGCAGTCTCAGGGGGCCTGGGGCCAACGTCCTGACTTTC.

The chain is built from TRBV18 and TRBJ2-7; no clear D. With 2 bases removed from V and 5 bases from J, the gap between germline ends came to 13 bases. CDR3 size: 14 residues. Germline V gene sequence: CDR1 KGHSH, CDR2 LQKENI. The CDR3 here is CASSPARSENEQYF. In nucleotides, the CDR3 is TGTGCCAGCTCACCAGCCCGATCGGAGAACGAGCAGTACTTC.

This chain uses TRBV2 with TRBJ2-2, with D perhaps TRBD2 (5 bases). Trimming left V 7 bases short and J 1 base short, with 10 bases between. Germline lookup yields CDR1 SNHLY and CDR2 FYNNEI. This CDR3 has 14 residues. CDR3 region: CASMRGQNTGELFF. The DNA for the CDR3 is TGTGCCAGCATGAGAGGGCAGAACACCGGGGAGCTGTTTTTT.

This chain connects TRBV5-6 to TRBJ2-5, with 7 positions matching TRBD2. CDR3 length: 14 amino acids. With V trimmed by 3 bases and J by 6 bases, 8 bases remained unmatched. Germline CDR1 and CDR2: SGHDT and YYEEEE. DNA for the CDR3: TGTGCCAGCAGCTCTGGACTAGTGGCGAAGACCCAGTACTTC. Residues: CASSSGLVAKTQYF.

V usage is TRBV6-1 and J usage is TRBJ2-5; 8 bases map to TRBD1. CDR1 is MNHNS, CDR2 SASEGT, per germline. The length of the CDR3 is 14 residues. V lost 7 bases, J lost 1 base, and 5 bases stayed unmatched. In DNA form, the CDR3 reads TGTGCCAGCACCCGGACAGGGAGCCAAGAGACCCAGTACTTC. It specifies CASTRTGSQETQYF.

The chain has TRBV15 and TRBJ1-1; 7 bases are a match to TRBD1. J lost 9 bases, V lost 0 bases, and 4 bases had no gene match. The CDR3 spans 13 residues. Germline-derived CDR1 and CDR2 are LNHNV and YYDKDF (reference sequence). The CDR3 DNA reads as TGTGCCACCAGCAGAGATAGGGGGCGGCAAGCTTTCTTT. Translation gives CATSRDRGRQAFF.

This chain joins TRBV27 and TRBJ1-6; D unresolved. This CDR3 has 15 residues. V shed 5 bases and J shed 5 bases, with 13 bases lying between them. Germline V gene data show CDR1 as MNHEY and CDR2 as SMNVEV (reference sequence). In nucleotides, the CDR3 is TGTGCCAGCAGTCCCCGTTTACAACATAATTCACCCCTCCACTTT. Translating gives CASSPRLQHNSPLHF.

The chain uses TRBV2 and TRBJ2-5; 14 bases align to TRBD2. Germline loops: CDR1 SNHLY, CDR2 FYNNEI. J was trimmed by 5 bases and V by 8 bases; bases with no gene match: 10. CDR3 length: 16 amino acids. The CDR3 DNA reads TGTGCCAGCTCTCATGGGACTAGCGGGAGCATGGAGACCCAGTACTTC. Protein: CASSHGTSGSMETQYF. Looking up the rest from reference TRBV2 and TRBJ2-5 gives the full variable domain: EPEVTQTPSHQVTQMGQEVILRCVPISNHLYFYWYRQILGQKVEFLVSFYNNEISEKSEIFDDQFSVERPDGSNFTLKIRSTKLEDSAMYFCASSHGTSGSMETQYFGPGTRLLVL.

V is TRBV6-6 and J is TRBJ2-7; 10 bases are a match to TRBD1. CDR1 and CDR2 from the germline V gene are MNHNY and SVGAGI (reference sequence). Losses at the gene ends were 4 bases for V and 6 bases for J; bases not matched to a gene: 6. The CDR3 sequence is 14 residues long. The CDR3 DNA reads as TGTGCCAGCAGTTCCCCCGGGACAGGGGTCGAGCAGTACTTC. This codes for CASSSPGTGVEQYF.

The chain employs TRBV7-2 and TRBJ1-2, with D possibly matching TRBD1 (5 bases). The V gene's germline CDR1 is SGHTA and CDR2 FQGNSA. V was pared by 5 bases and J by 1 base, with 8 bases between. This CDR3 is 13 amino acids long. This CDR3 is CASSRGGNYGYTF. For the CDR3, the DNA is TGTGCCAGCAGCAGGGGAGGTAACTATGGCTACACCTTC. Combining the CDR3 with reference TRBV7-2 and TRBJ1-2 gives the whole variable domain GAGVSQSPSNKVTEKGKDVELRCDPISGHTALYWYRQSLGQGLEFLIYFQGNSAPDKSGLPSDRFSAERTGGSVSTLTIQRTQQEDSAVYLCASSRGGNYGYTFGSGTRLTVV.

The CDR3 DNA reads as TGCGCCAGCAGCACACAGGGTTATGGCTACACCTTC. Protein: CASSTQGYGYTF. The V gene is TRBV5-1, the J gene TRBJ1-2, with D tentatively TRBD1 (6 bases). Trimming left V 4 bases short and J 5 bases short, with 9 bases between. The length of the CDR3 is 12 residues. The germline CDR1 and CDR2 sequences are SGHRS and YFSETQ. The entire variable domain, with the rest obtained from reference TRBV5-1 and TRBJ1-2, is as follows: KAGVTQTPRYLIKTRGQQVTLSCSPISGHRSVSWYQQTPGQGLQFLFEYFSETQRNKGNFPGRFSGRQFSNSRSEMNVSTLELGDSALYLCASSTQGYGYTFGSGTRLTVV.

The genes are TRBV5-5 and TRBJ2-7; D might be TRBD2 (7 bases). The CDR3 contains 16 residues. With 2 bases removed from V and 3 bases from J, the gap between germline ends came to 18 bases. Germline V gene data show CDR1 as SGHKS and CDR2 as YYEKEE (reference sequence). This CDR3 reads CASSLGGAAGYYEQYF. The CDR3 DNA is TGTGCCAGCAGCTTAGGGGGGGCCGCTGGGTACTACGAGCAGTACTTC.

V gene TRBV7-2 combines with J gene TRBJ2-3; 8 positions agree with TRBD2. From germline, CDR1 is SGHTA and CDR2 FQGNSA. The V gene end was trimmed by 2 bases and the J gene end by 4 bases; junction bases not matched to a gene: 8. The length of the CDR3 is 16 residues. The CDR3 sequence: CASSLMSGRGPDTQYF. CDR3 nucleotide sequence: TGTGCCAGCAGCTTAATGAGCGGGAGAGGGCCAGATACGCAGTATTTT.

Only one count was recorded for this clone. The gene calls are TRBV9 and TRBJ1-2; D is ambiguous. Germline-derived CDR1 and CDR2 are SGDLS and YYNGEE. There are 13 residues in the CDR3. Trimming removed 0 bases at V and 2 bases at J, with 5 bases between. CDR3 sequence reads: CASSVGQNYGYTF. DNA of the CDR3: TGTGCCAGCAGCGTAGGGCAGAACTATGGCTACACCTTC.

The chain has TRBV7-3 and TRBJ2-2; tentatively, D is TRBD2 (5 bases). Germline assignment: CDR1 SGHTA and CDR2 FQGTGA. Trimming took 1 base from V and 5 from J, leaving 14 bases between them. This CDR3 has 16 amino acids. The CDR3 coding sequence is TGTGCCAGCAGCTTAATGAGGGTCTCGGGTACCGGGGAGCTGTTTTTT. Translating it yields CASSLMRVSGTGELFF.